This entry lists 20 T cell receptor beta chains sequenced from one sample in a study of T cell responses to AZD1222 COVID-19 vaccine. Using immunoSEQ multiplex PCR, the repertoire was profiled, and TCRdb retains in-frame clones only, with some absent. The sample shows under 150,000 clones, 85% to 90% of them seen only once. Sequencing was performed on peripheral blood, taken 28 days after the second AZD1222 dose. These receptors originate from an adult who received the AZD1222 COVID-19 vaccine.

The V gene is TRBV6-4, the J gene TRBJ1-6; D unresolved. CDR3 length equals 15 residues. Per the germline V gene, CDR1 is MRHNA and CDR2 is SNTAGT. Trimming took off 3 bases at V and 6 bases at J, with 12 bases between the two ends. CDR3 sequence: CASSERGSINSPLHF. CDR3 in DNA: TGTGCCAGCAGTGAACGGGGTAGTATTAATTCACCCCTCCACTTT.

The chain recombines TRBV28 with TRBJ1-2; D not resolved. Germline CDR1 reads MDHEN; CDR2 reads SYDVKM. CDR3 length: 12 amino acids. Trimming removed 4 bases from V and 8 bases from J, with 11 bases in between. This chain's CDR3 is CASSSTGKGYTF. The CDR3, as DNA: TGTGCCAGCAGTTCGACGGGCAAAGGCTACACCTTC.

The rearrangement uses TRBV5-1 and TRBJ2-2; maybe TRBD1 (6 bases). V dropped 4 bases and J dropped 2 bases, with 15 bases sitting between them. The CDR3 runs 16 residues. Germline V CDR1 and CDR2: SGHRS, YFSETQ. This CDR3 reads CASSRETGLNTGELFF. The CDR3 bases are TGCGCCAGCAGCCGGGAAACAGGGCTAAACACCGGGGAGCTGTTTTTT. Full variable domain (outside the CDR3, taken from reference TRBV5-1 and TRBJ2-2): KAGVTQTPRYLIKTRGQQVTLSCSPISGHRSVSWYQQTPGQGLQFLFEYFSETQRNKGNFPGRFSGRQFSNSRSEMNVSTLELGDSALYLCASSRETGLNTGELFFGEGSRLTVL.

Only one count was recorded for this clone. The chain combines TRBV30 with TRBJ1-1; perhaps TRBD1 as D (6 bases). Between the trimmed V and J ends, which lost 2 bases and 6 bases, there was a span of 19 bases. The CDR3 has 15 amino acids. Per the germline V gene, CDR1 is GTSNPN and CDR2 is SVGIG (reference sequence). DNA of the CDR3: TGTGCCTGGAGTTCCAGGGGATCCCTTCAGGCTGAAGCTTTCTTT. This gives the protein CAWSSRGSLQAEAFF.

The chain is built from TRBV5-1 and TRBJ2-1; 14 nucleotides agree with TRBD2. Trimming took 4 bases from V and 9 from J; bases not matched to a gene: 9. This CDR3 has 16 amino acids. Germline V lookup: CDR1 SGHRS, CDR2 YFSETQ. Here the CDR3 DNA reads TGCGCCAGCAGCCTGGTCCCGGGACTAGCGGGAGCTGAGCAGTTCTTC. Translated, it gives CASSLVPGLAGAEQFF.

This chain connects TRBV11-2 to TRBJ2-3; 10 nucleotides agree with TRBD2. J was trimmed by 2 bases and V by 3 bases; bases with no gene match: 2. CDR3 length: 15 residues. The germline V gene encodes CDR1 SGHAT and CDR2 FQNNGV. This chain's CDR3 is CASSFSGGPTDTQYF. The CDR3 DNA follows: TGTGCCAGCAGCTTTAGCGGGGGGCCCACAGATACGCAGTATTTT.

The chain couples TRBV6-4 to TRBJ2-1; D call uncertain. The V end lost 2 bases, the J end lost 3 bases, and 11 bases lay between the germline ends. The CDR3 contains 15 residues. Per germline, CDR1 MRHNA and CDR2 SNTAGT. The CDR3 bases are TGTGCCAGCAGTGACACCGGAGCTGGCTACAATGAGCAGTTCTTC. Amino acids: CASSDTGAGYNEQFF.

J is TRBJ1-5 and V is TRBV6-2 or TRBV6-3; possible D gene TRBD1, 5 bases. The CDR3 sequence is 15 residues long. With 7 bases removed from V and 0 bases from J, the gap between germline ends came to 13 bases. Germline values: CDR1 MNHEY, CDR2 SVGEGT. This CDR3 is CASTPEGYSNQPQHF. The CDR3 DNA is TGTGCCAGCACCCCGGAGGGGTATAGCAATCAGCCCCAGCATTTT.

CDR3 coding DNA: TGTGCCAGCAGTTACTACAGGGGCGCAATGAACACTGAAGCTTTCTTT. Amino acids: CASSYYRGAMNTEAFF. The gene calls are TRBV6-5 and TRBJ1-1; 7 bases are shared with TRBD1. CDR3 length: 16 residues. Trimming removed 1 base from V and 0 bases from J; junction bases left unmatched: 5. Germline CDR1 reads MNHEY; CDR2 reads SVGAGI.

The CDR3 loop is CASSKTTGDTGELFF. The CDR3 DNA reads as TGCGCCAGCAGCAAAACGACAGGGGACACCGGGGAGCTGTTTTTT. The rearrangement joins TRBV5-1 to TRBJ2-2; TRBD1 aligns across 8 bases. V lost 4 bases and J lost 3; bases outside the gene matches: 5. CDR1 and CDR2 from the germline V gene are SGHRS and YFSETQ. The CDR3 runs to 15 residues.

This clone is a singleton in its sample. This chain connects TRBV18 to TRBJ2-5; no clear D gene. Germline CDR1 is KGHSH and CDR2 is LQKENI. V dropped 1 base and J dropped 5 bases, with 14 bases sitting between them. The CDR3 sequence is 15 residues long. The CDR3 protein is CASSPRSGRTETQYF. DNA for the CDR3: TGTGCCAGCTCACCACGGTCTGGGCGGACGGAGACCCAGTACTTC.

A single count supports this clone. The V call is TRBV6-5, the J call TRBJ1-2; D gene ambiguous. Trimming removed 2 bases at V and 6 bases at J, with 10 bases between. This CDR3 is 13 amino acids long. The germline V gene encodes CDR1 MNHEY and CDR2 SVGAGI. The CDR3 DNA reads TGTGCCAGCAGTTACCCCGGGAACCATGGCTACACCTTC. It is translated as CASSYPGNHGYTF.

The gene calls are TRBV24-1 and TRBJ2-1, with TRBD2 identical over 8 bases. Looked up from germline, CDR1 is KGHDR and CDR2 is SFDVKD. With 4 bases clipped from V and 6 bases from J, the junction kept 10 bases outside the gene matches. The CDR3 runs 16 residues. The CDR3 sequence is CATSDPGTRSSNEQFF. The CDR3 nucleotides are TGTGCCACCAGTGACCCCGGGACTAGGAGTTCCAATGAGCAGTTCTTC.

The J gene is TRBJ1-1, the V gene TRBV28; the match to TRBD1 covers 7 bases. The ends lost 2 bases at V and 5 bases at J; junction bases unmatched: 2. The CDR3 is 13 amino acids. Per germline, CDR1 MDHEN and CDR2 SYDVKM. The CDR3 is CASSLDRVTEAFF. DNA of the CDR3: TGTGCCAGCAGTTTAGACAGGGTAACTGAAGCTTTCTTT.

This chain links TRBV19 with TRBJ1-5; D remains ambiguous. The germline gives CDR1 LNHDA, CDR2 SQIVND (reference sequence). V was clipped by 1 base and J by 2 bases, with 9 bases between them. This CDR3 spans 15 amino acids. The CDR3 DNA reads TGTGCCAGTAGTATAGCTATACGGGGCAATCAGCCCCAGCATTTT. This gives the protein CASSIAIRGNQPQHF.

The chain employs TRBV5-4 and TRBJ1-2; 7 nucleotides agree with TRBD1. This CDR3 has 12 amino acids. CDR1 is SGHNT, CDR2 YYREEE, per germline (reference sequence). V was clipped by 4 bases and J by 10 bases; unmatched bases: 7. The CDR3 DNA reads as TGTGCCAGCAGCCCGGGAGACAGGGACTACACCTTC. As protein: CASSPGDRDYTF.

This clone was seen a few times. DNA for the CDR3: TGTGCCACCAAGGGAAGCGGGAATAACTATGGCTACACCTTC. It specifies CATKGSGNNYGYTF. The chain combines TRBV24-1 with TRBJ1-2; D is undetermined. The V and J ends lost 8 bases and 1 base respectively, with 13 bases between them. The CDR3 runs to 14 residues. In germline, CDR1 is KGHDR, CDR2 SFDVKD.

The chain has TRBV6-5 and TRBJ2-7; TRBD1 agrees at 9 bases. Germline CDR1 is MNHEY and CDR2 is SVGAGI. CDR3 size: 15 residues. The ends lost 2 bases at V and 2 bases at J; junction bases unmatched: 4. Written as DNA, the CDR3 is TGTGCCAGCAGTTACCTGGACAGGGGCCCCTACGAGCAGTACTTC. Residues: CASSYLDRGPYEQYF.

The chain carries TRBV6-1 and TRBJ2-7; D remains unclear. Germline CDR1 is MNHNS and CDR2 is SASEGT. The V gene lost 3 bases and the J gene lost 11 bases, with 17 bases spanning the gap. This CDR3 region has 13 residues. The CDR3: CASSDPFNLREYV. CDR3 nucleotides: TGTGCCAGCAGTGACCCCTTTAACTTACGGGAGTACGTC.

The rearrangement links TRBV4-1 to TRBJ2-7, with 9 bases aligning to TRBD1. This CDR3 spans 16 amino acids. V trimming: 0 bases; J trimming: 4 bases; junction bases outside the gene matches: 7. Germline CDR1 reads MGHRA; CDR2 reads YSYEKL. The CDR3 protein is CASSQEAWDRAYEQYF. The CDR3, as DNA: TGCGCCAGCAGCCAAGAGGCTTGGGACAGGGCTTACGAGCAGTACTTC.